One and the same sample provided the 19 T cell receptor beta chains below, sequenced in a study of control samples from healthy donors and cancer patients. Only in-frame clones appear in the TCRdb table, and some are missing; sequencing was by immunoSEQ multiplex PCR. The table has over 45,000 clones, approximately 89% seen once. The sequenced sample consisted of PBMCs. The receptors were gathered from a man aged 35 to 55 with colorectal cancer.

This clone was observed a few times. Here the CDR3 DNA reads TGTGCCAGCAGCTTTAGCGGAGGCACCGGGGAGCTGTTTTTT. Its protein product is CASSFSGGTGELFF. This chain uses TRBV11-3 with TRBJ2-2, with a tentative D call TRBD2 (6 bases). Trimming cost V 3 bases and J 4 bases, with 9 bases left between them. Germline V gene lookup returns CDR1 SGHNT and CDR2 YENEEA. The CDR3 has 14 residues.

V usage is TRBV3-1 (or the pseudogene TRBV3-2) and J usage is TRBJ2-1; tentatively, D is TRBD2 (6 bases). Germline CDR1 is LGHDT and CDR2 is YNNKEL (reference sequence). Trimming removed 0 bases from V and 0 bases from J, with 18 bases in between. The CDR3 has 19 residues. The chain's CDR3 is CASSQDPPTSFSSYNEQFF. For the CDR3, the DNA is TGTGCCAGCAGCCAAGACCCTCCTACTAGCTTTAGCTCCTACAATGAGCAGTTCTTC.

The chain employs TRBV7-2 and TRBJ1-2; D is unclear. From germline, CDR1 is SGHTA and CDR2 FQGNSA. V dropped 4 bases and J dropped 2 bases, with 2 bases sitting between them. The CDR3 is 11 amino acids. The CDR3 reads CASSSNYGYTF. CDR3 DNA sequence: TGTGCCAGCAGCTCCAACTATGGCTACACCTTC.

The chain has TRBV7-9 and TRBJ2-7, with TRBD2 matching 12 bases. Unmatched junction bases numbered 8, after V lost 4 bases and J lost 7 bases. The CDR3 is 15 amino acids. Germline CDR1 is SEHNR and CDR2 is FQNEAQ (reference sequence). The CDR3 protein is CASSYLAGGPWEQYF. The CDR3 DNA is TGTGCCAGCAGCTACCTAGCGGGAGGGCCTTGGGAGCAGTACTTC.

This chain links TRBV5-1 with TRBJ2-3, with TRBD2 as a possible D gene (5 bases). CDR1 is SGHRS and CDR2 is YFSETQ in the germline V gene. V dropped 0 bases and J dropped 5 bases, with 10 bases sitting between them. This CDR3 has 14 amino acids. CDR3 in DNA: TGCGCCAGCAGCTTGGGCGGGTTTGGAGATACGCAGTATTTT. Translated: CASSLGGFGDTQYF.

J is TRBJ2-7 and V is TRBV5-1; tentatively, D is TRBD2 (6 bases). V was cut by 0 bases and J by 2 bases, with 9 bases left in between. Germline V CDR1 and CDR2: SGHRS, YFSETQ. This CDR3 comprises 14 residues. The CDR3 nucleotides read TGCGCCAGCAGCTTGGCGGGCGGGACCTACGAGCAGTACTTC. It encodes CASSLAGGTYEQYF.

CDR3 protein: CASGLPGETQYF. The DNA of the CDR3 is TGTGCTAGTGGATTGCCGGGGGAGACGCAGTATTTT. The chain employs TRBV12-5 and TRBJ2-3; tentative D call: TRBD2 (6 bases). Between the trimmed V and J ends, which lost 6 bases and 9 bases, there was a span of 13 bases. Germline V CDR1 and CDR2: LGHNT, FRNRAP. The CDR3 is 12 residues long.

CDR3 in amino acids: CASSLSGGIGPQHF. CDR3 bases: TGTGCCAGCAGTTTATCGGGCGGCATAGGGCCCCAGCATTTT. The genes are TRBV27 and TRBJ1-5; D not resolved. Germline CDR1 and CDR2: MNHEY and SMNVEV (reference sequence). This CDR3 is built from 14 residues. Deletions cut 0 bases from V and 9 bases from J, with 12 bases between.

This clone has more than one count but fewer than ten. The chain carries TRBV13 and TRBJ2-7, with 7 bases that match TRBD2. The germline CDR1 and CDR2 sequences are PRHDT and FYEKMQ (reference sequence). The V segment lost 0 bases and the J segment 2 bases; nucleotides outside the gene matches: 7. CDR3 length: 16 amino acids. CDR3 protein: CASSLGLGGTTYEQYF. The CDR3 nucleotides are TGTGCCAGCAGCTTAGGCCTGGGCGGGACTACCTACGAGCAGTACTTC.

The chain carries TRBV27 and TRBJ2-1; 7 nucleotides match TRBD1. The germline gives CDR1 MNHEY, CDR2 SMNVEV (reference sequence). Unmatched junction bases numbered 9, after V lost 2 bases and J lost 8 bases. CDR3 length equals 15 residues. CDR3 sequence: CASSLTGASRDEQFF. CDR3 sequence (DNA): TGTGCCAGCAGTTTAACAGGGGCCTCTAGGGATGAGCAGTTCTTC.

The chain uses TRBV5-1 and TRBJ2-7; weak D call: TRBD1 (5 bases). This CDR3 comprises 14 residues. Germline CDR1 and CDR2: SGHRS and YFSETQ. V lost 3 bases to trimming and J lost 2 bases, with 12 bases between them. The CDR3 DNA reads as TGCGCCAGCAGCTCAGGGTCCTCCACCTACGAGCAGTACTTC. It encodes CASSSGSSTYEQYF.

V usage is TRBV28 and J usage is TRBJ1-6, with D hard to call. This CDR3 contains 12 residues. From germline, CDR1 is MDHEN and CDR2 SYDVKM. V was trimmed by 7 bases and J by 10 bases, leaving 11 bases between them. In DNA, the CDR3 is TGTGCCAGCATCTCCCTGGGGTCACCCCTCCACTTT. Its protein product is CASISLGSPLHF.

The chain combines TRBV21-1 with TRBJ2-3; the table's D call of TRBD1 was not tested on the DNA. TRBV21-1 is a pseudogene locus. CDR3 length: 14 residues. CDR3 coding DNA: TGTGCCAGCAGAGGGGGACAGGGGAAGACCGCGCAGTATTTT. This sequence encodes CASRGGQGKTAQYF.

This clone was counted a few times. At one of its ends the junction is not consistent with the germline gene, which may arise from a read error. This chain joins TRBV7-7 and TRBJ1-2; no definite D call. This CDR3 comprises 14 residues. From germline, CDR1 is SSHAT and CDR2 FNYEAQ (reference sequence). Written as DNA, the CDR3 is TGTGCTAGCAGCACAGAAATAGAGAGGTTTGGCTACACCTTC. This codes for CASSTEIERFGYTF.

The chain carries TRBV11-2 and TRBJ2-3, with 8 nucleotides matching TRBD1. Germline V gene lookup returns CDR1 SGHAT and CDR2 FQNNGV. CDR3 length: 15 amino acids. J was trimmed by 1 base and V by 2 bases; bases with no gene match: 2. CDR3 amino acids: CASSLWDRRTDTQYF. The CDR3 DNA is TGTGCCAGCAGCTTATGGGACAGGCGCACAGATACGCAGTATTTT.

This chain links TRBV6-2 or TRBV6-3 with TRBJ2-7, with D perhaps TRBD1 (6 bases). The CDR3 loop spans 14 amino acids. With 4 bases removed from V and 3 bases from J, the gap between germline ends came to 13 bases. Germline V gene data show CDR1 as MNHEY and CDR2 as SVGEGT. The CDR3 loop reads CASSSQDSNYEQYF. CDR3 nucleotides: TGTGCCAGCAGTTCCCAGGACAGCAACTACGAGCAGTACTTC.

V gene TRBV7-8 combines with J gene TRBJ1-3; D possibly corresponds to TRBD1 (5 bases). Germline CDR1 is SGHVS and CDR2 is FQNEAQ. The V and J ends lost 2 bases and 4 bases respectively, with 15 bases between them. The CDR3 is 16 amino acids. Written as DNA, the CDR3 is TGTGCCAGCAGCTTAATGGCGGGGGGAGGCGGAAACACCATATATTTT. The encoded protein is CASSLMAGGGGNTIYF.

V and J are TRBV28 and TRBJ1-1, with D perhaps TRBD1 (5 bases). The CDR3 consists of 12 residues. V was shortened by 1 base and J by 13 bases, with 13 bases between the two germline ends. CDR1 and CDR2 (germline): MDHEN, SYDVKM. The CDR3 DNA is TGTGCCAGCAGTTTATCGTCCAGGGAGGATTTCTTT. This sequence encodes CASSLSSREDFF.

V gene TRBV2 combines with J gene TRBJ2-7, with D tentatively TRBD2 (5 bases). Germline V gene data show CDR1 as SNHLY and CDR2 as FYNNEI. The CDR3 covers 10 residues. Trimming stripped 7 bases from V and 5 bases from J, with 6 bases between. The chain's CDR3 is CASIGNEQYF. The CDR3 coding sequence is TGTGCCAGCATCGGGAACGAGCAGTACTTC.